This T cell receptor (beta chain) was retrieved from a study of CD8 T cells in Susac syndrome. Points from the study as a whole: The authors acknowledged that the study's TCR sequencing and HLA analysis involved relatively few individuals.

This clonotype was found once. What it binds is unknown. The authors carried out high-throughput sequencing of TCR beta. They applied it to CD8+ and CD4+ T cells obtained from blood. The CD8+ and CD4+ T cells were negatively isolated, with the TEMRA cells enriched by FACS. After extraction with the RNeasy kit, about 0.45 to 1 ug of the RNA was reverse transcribed using random hexamers. TCRdb reprocessed the immunoSEQ multiplex PCR reads with MiXCR, giving one entry per CDR3 protein. This table has approximately 200,000 distinct CDR3 sequences, approximately 95% appearing once. Between the trimmed V and J ends, which lost 9 bases and 0 bases, there was a span of 9 bases. This CDR3 region has 13 residues. Germline assignment: CDR1 MNHEY and CDR2 SMNVEV (reference sequence).

Source material: CD4+ T cells from PBMCs. This sequence was found in a human donor with multiple sclerosis. The chain joins TRBV27 to TRBJ1-3; D is unresolved. CDR3 region: CASSFSSGNTIYF. CDR3 nucleotide sequence: TGTGCCAGTTCTTTTAGCTCTGGAAACACCATATATTTT.